This T cell receptor (beta chain) was identified during a study of T cells in Graves' hyperthyroidism and ophthalmopathy. Exclusion criteria comprised uncontrolled infection, other autoimmune disease, pregnancy or lactation. Thyroid ultrasound, orbital computed tomography, clinical symptoms, and serum thyroxine and TRAb underpinned diagnoses. Amplified TCR beta CDR3 regions derived from RNA transcripts. TCR CDR3 underwent first-round RT-PCR with the HTBI primer set. TCRdb re-analysed the multiplex PCR reads in MiXCR, keeping a single row per CDR3 protein. The table has about 590,000 distinct CDR3 sequences, 14% seen once; the top ten hold approximately 6.4%. Findings of the study overall: Most clonotypes that expanded in the thyroid above 0.001 also showed up in blood.

CDR1 and CDR2 from the germline V gene are SNHLY and FYNNEI. The CDR3 has 16 residues. Trimming removed 5 bases from V and 4 bases from J; junction bases left unmatched: 5. Remarks on this clonotype: The antigen is unknown.

This sequence originates from a woman between 18 and 30 years old with Graves' ophthalmopathy. The chain employs TRBV2 and TRBJ2-3; TRBD2 matches 14 bases. Material: blood. The CDR3 sequence is CASSSPGLAGADTQYF. In DNA, the CDR3 is TGTGCCAGCAGTTCCCCGGGACTAGCGGGAGCAGATACGCAGTATTTT. Using reference TRBV2 and TRBJ2-3 for the parts outside the CDR3, the full variable domain is EPEVTQTPSHQVTQMGQEVILRCVPISNHLYFYWYRQILGQKVEFLVSFYNNEISEKSEIFDDQFSVERPDGSNFTLKIRSTKLEDSAMYFCASSSPGLAGADTQYFGPGTRLTVL.